This note documents a single TCR beta chain sequence. What it recognizes is unknown. Pooled samples include second doses given at about 4 or 12 weeks. The data originate from a study of T cell responses to AZD1222 COVID-19 vaccine. Findings and limits, study-wide: The donor group comprised mostly white British people and more females; the analysis possibly underestimated clonal diversity. Spike-wide coverage was observed for vaccine-associated CD4 TCRs, with dominant responses at 160-218 and 743-854. Baseline seropositives among AZD1222 recipients totaled only 5 or 6.

Trimming removed 7 bases from V and 7 bases from J, with 11 bases in between. The CDR3 is made up of 12 amino acids. Germline V gene sequence: CDR1 MNHEY, CDR2 SVGAGI. Using immunoSEQ multiplex PCR, the repertoire was profiled, and TCRdb retains in-frame clones only, with some absent. The profile shows 95,000 or so clones, approximately 90% of them singletons. Source: peripheral blood, taken 28 days after the second AZD1222 dose. This chain connects TRBV6-5 to TRBJ2-1, with a tentative D call TRBD2 (5 bases). The receptor comes from an adult who received the AZD1222 COVID-19 vaccine. The CDR3 here is CASTPSRNEQFF. The CDR3, as DNA: TGTGCCAGCACCCCTAGCAGGAATGAGCAGTTCTTC.